Following are 21 T cell receptor beta chains from one sample sequenced in a study of tumor-infiltrating lymphocytes in primary liver carcinoma. Unsorted bulk tissue (roughly 19-31 mg) underwent RNA and DNA co-extraction. With approximately 470 ng total RNA as template and a constant-region primer, TCR beta cDNA was made. Libraries of TCR beta came from three nested multiplex PCR rounds with slightly modified ARM-PCR. The first two PCR rounds, around 11 cycles each, used TRBV1-TRBV30 forward primers and a C-beta reverse primer. One entry per CDR3 protein results from TCRdb running MiXCR on the multiplex PCR reads. Here the sample spans 90,000 to 150,000 distinct CDR3 sequences, roughly 70% being singletons. The sequencing input was tumor-adjacent normal liver tissue. These receptors all stem from a woman aged 55-70 years with primary liver carcinoma and hepatitis B virus infection.

This clonotype was picked up one time. One end of the junction varies from germline; a read error may be responsible. The rearrangement uses TRBV11-2 and TRBJ2-5; no firm D call. Per germline, CDR1 SGHAT and CDR2 FQNNGV. CDR3 length: 13 residues. The CDR3 DNA sequence: TGTGCCAGCAGCTTCGAAAATCAAGAGACCCAGTGTTTC. This sequence encodes CASSFENQETQCF.

In this sample, this clonotype turned up many times. Sequence at one end of the junction differs from germline and may be a read error. The rearrangement uses TRBV4-1 and TRBJ1-4; D call uncertain. CDR3 size: 14 residues. Per the germline V gene, CDR1 is MGHRA and CDR2 is YSYEKL. CDR3 protein: CASSPQHTSEKLFF. The DNA for the CDR3 is TGCGCCAGCAGCCCACAACACACTAGTGAAAAACTGTTTTTT.

This clonotype has a count of ten or more. The chain carries TRBV29-1 and TRBJ1-5; TRBD1 matches 8 bases. With V trimmed by 5 bases and J by 5 bases, 5 bases remained unmatched. Germline V gene data show CDR1 as SQVTM and CDR2 as ANQGSEA. There are 13 residues in the CDR3. The CDR3 region has the DNA TGCAGCGTTTGGGACAGGCACGATCAGCCCCAGCATTTT. Its protein is CSVWDRHDQPQHF. The full variable domain, completed using reference TRBV29-1 and TRBJ1-5, is SAVISQKPSRDICQRGTSLTIQCQVDSQVTMMFWYRQQPGQSLTLIATANQGSEATYESGFVIDKFPISRPNLTFSTLTVSNMSPEDSSIYLCSVWDRHDQPQHFGDGTRLSIL.

As concerns this clonotype: Germline is not matched at one junction end, which may reflect a read error. This rearrangement joins TRBV11-3 to TRBJ2-1, with D perhaps assigned TRBD1 or TRBD2 (5 bases each). Germline loops: CDR1 SGHNT, CDR2 YENEEA. The CDR3 covers 14 residues. CDR3 sequence reads: CASRPGSSYNEEFF. In DNA, the CDR3 is TGTGCCAGCAGGCCAGGGAGCTCCTACAATGAGGAGTTTTTC.

This clonotype was observed a few times. This may come from a read error, since a much larger clone is one base off. CDR3 in amino acids: CASIAGENNKQFF. For the CDR3, the DNA is TGTGCCAGCATAGCGGGAGAGAACAATAAGCAGTTCTTC. The chain links TRBV12-3 or TRBV12-4 to TRBJ2-1; 9 bases agree with TRBD2. The CDR3 runs to 13 residues.

This clonotype occurred a few times. The genes are TRBV11-2 and TRBJ1-2, with D uncertain. With 10 bases removed from V and 5 bases from J, the gap between germline ends came to 17 bases. The CDR3 loop spans 13 amino acids. From germline, CDR1 is SGHAT and CDR2 FQNNGV. CDR3 region: CANSFGTEYGYTF. Here the CDR3 DNA reads TGTGCCAACAGTTTCGGAACGGAATATGGCTACACCTTC.

Points on this clonotype: One end of the junction fails to match germline, which may point to a read error. The rearrangement links TRBV10-3 to TRBJ1-1; a weak D match, TRBD1 (6 bases). Germline values: CDR1 ENHRY, CDR2 SYGVKD. The CDR3 extends over 12 amino acids. The CDR3 loop reads CANGTLNTETFF. The CDR3 coding sequence is TGTGCCAACGGGACACTGAACACTGAAACTTTCTTT.

With respect to this clonotype: The junction shows a germline mismatch at one end, possibly a read error. V and J are TRBV6-1 and TRBJ2-2, with D possibly matching TRBD2 (5 bases). The CDR3 spans 12 residues. CDR1 is MNHNS, CDR2 SASEGT, per germline. CDR3 nucleotides: TGTGCCAGCAGTGCGGTTAGTAGGGAGTTGTCTTTT. This sequence encodes CASSAVSRELSF.

In the case of this clonotype: Likely a read error: the CDR3 ends without its conserved phenylalanine or tryptophan. The chain couples TRBV11-2 to TRBJ2-1, with TRBD2 matching over 13 bases. The V gene's germline CDR1 is SGHAT and CDR2 FQNNGV. The V and J ends lost 5 bases and 12 bases, in that order; junction bases with no gene match: 10. This CDR3 is 15 amino acids long. This CDR3 reads CASSPGTSGISGQFL. The CDR3 DNA reads TGTGCCAGCAGCCCGGGGACTAGCGGGATCAGTGGGCAGTTCCTC.

Comment on this clonotype: The junction differs from germline at one of its ends, possibly a read error. The genes are TRBV6-2 or TRBV6-3 and TRBJ2-5; tentatively, D is TRBD1 or TRBD2 (5 bases each). The length of the CDR3 is 14 residues. The germline V gene encodes CDR1 MNHEY and CDR2 SVGEGT. Here the CDR3 DNA reads TGTGCCAGCAGTTACGCCATCCCCCGAGGGACCCAGCACTTC. Its protein is CASSYAIPRGTQHF.

A word on this clonotype: One junction end disagrees with the germline gene, perhaps due to a read error. The chain couples TRBV12-3 or TRBV12-4 to TRBJ1-6; 7 nucleotides align to TRBD1. The CDR3 has 14 residues. The CDR3 nucleotides read TGTGCCGCCAAGTCACAGGGGTATATTTCACCCCTCCACTTT. It translates to CAAKSQGYISPLHF.

Comment on this clonotype: A much larger clone is a single base away; this may be a read error. The rearrangement joins TRBV4-1 to TRBJ2-5, with D maybe TRBD1 (5 bases). Germline CDR1 MGHRA, CDR2 YSYEKL. The CDR3 length is 16 residues. V shed 1 base and J shed 5 bases, with 17 bases lying between them. The CDR3 loop reads CASSQGLRTSGETQYF. The CDR3 coding sequence is TGCGCCAGCAGCCAAGGGCTACGTACATCAGGGGAGACCCAGTACTTC.

In regard to this clonotype: One end of the junction varies from germline; a read error may be responsible. CDR3 protein: CAGSYLTAGSRGGKNIQYF. DNA for the CDR3: TGTGCCGGCAGTTACTTGACGGCAGGGTCGAGGGGGGGCAAAAACATTCAGTACTTC. The chain joins TRBV6-6 to TRBJ2-4, with a possible D match to TRBD2 (7 bases). Per germline, CDR1 MNHNY and CDR2 SVGAGI (reference sequence). The CDR3 consists of 19 residues.

Judged by abundance, this clonotype is medium-sized. The chain recombines TRBV11-2 with TRBJ1-4; 7 bases agree with TRBD1. Per germline, CDR1 SGHAT and CDR2 FQNNGV. The CDR3 runs to 15 residues. V dropped 0 bases and J dropped 5; count of bases not matched to a gene: 3. For the CDR3, the DNA is TGTGCCAGCAGCTTAGAAGGGGGCGAAAATGAAAAACTGTTTTTT. Translation: CASSLEGGENEKLFF.

The DNA of the CDR3 is TGCAGTGCATCGACAGGGGGTTTATACGGCTACACCTTC. Translated, it gives CSASTGGLYGYTF. V is TRBV20-1 and J is TRBJ1-2, with TRBD1 matching over 9 bases. V lost 6 bases, J lost 8 bases, and 10 bases stayed unmatched. The V gene's germline CDR1 is DFQATT and CDR2 SNEGSKA (reference sequence). This CDR3 contains 13 residues.

About this clonotype itself: A much larger clone differs from this one at a single base, so this may be a read error. It is likely a read error, because the conserved phenylalanine at the end of the CDR3 is missing. This chain uses TRBV7-9 with TRBJ2-2; D call uncertain. This CDR3 comprises 16 residues. V was trimmed by 5 bases and J by 0 bases, leaving 13 bases between them. Germline-derived CDR1 and CDR2 are SEHNR and FQNEAQ (reference sequence). This CDR3 reads CASSRRVGANTGELFL. The DNA of the CDR3 is TGTGCCAGCAGCCGCCGGGTTGGGGCGAACACCGGGGAGCTGTTTTTG.

A note on this clonotype: The junction departs from the called germline gene at one end, perhaps through a read error. This chain connects TRBV12-3 or TRBV12-4 to TRBJ1-4, with 10 bases identical to TRBD1. This CDR3 comprises 14 residues. CDR3 in amino acids: CTSRPTGGLEKLFF. CDR3 DNA sequence: TGTACCAGCAGACCGACAGGGGGCCTTGAGAAACTGTTTTTT.

Ten or more counts support this clonotype. A much larger clone sits a single nucleotide away, making a read error possible. The genes are TRBV11-2 and TRBJ1-1; D gene uncertain. Looked up from germline, CDR1 is SGHAT and CDR2 is FQNNGV. There are 13 residues in the CDR3. The chain's CDR3 is CASSFHIDTGAFF. The CDR3 DNA reads TGTGCCAGCAGCTTCCACATCGACACTGGAGCTTTCTTT.

This clonotype was seen ten or more times. This could be a read error, since a much larger clone is one nucleotide away. This chain uses TRBV29-1 with TRBJ1-3; no clear D. This CDR3 is 12 amino acids long. From germline, CDR1 is SQVTM and CDR2 ANQGSEA. This CDR3 reads CGVGGHGNTIYF. The CDR3 DNA follows: TGCGGCGTCGGCGGGCATGGAAACACCATATATTTT.

This clonotype occurred a few times. A much larger clone sits a single nucleotide away, making a read error possible. The V and J genes are TRBV6-5 and TRBJ2-1; 10 bases match TRBD2. V lost 6 bases and J lost 6; bases outside the gene matches: 17. The V gene's germline CDR1 is MNHEY and CDR2 SVGAGI. The CDR3 loop spans 18 amino acids. The CDR3 bases are TGTGCCAGCAGCTCTCGCCCCCTTACTAGCGGGAAAAGCAATGAGCAGTTCTTC. Protein sequence: CASSSRPLTSGKSNEQFF.

Turning to this clonotype: This CDR3 fails to terminate in the conserved phenylalanine or tryptophan, so it likely reflects a read error. The chain carries TRBV29-1 and TRBJ2-5; TRBD1 is a possible D gene (5 bases). This CDR3 region has 13 residues. Germline V gene lookup returns CDR1 SQVTM and CDR2 ANQGSEA. The CDR3 DNA reads TGCAGCGTTGTGGGGCGGACCCAAGGGACCCAGTACTCC. Amino acid sequence: CSVVGRTQGTQYS.